The clone carrying this T cell receptor (beta chain) was observed once. Its antigen is not known. The sample originates from a study of cytomegalovirus exposure and HLA in healthy donors. Study-level points and caveats: CMV serostatus was the only immune exposure information that was available. Further analysis was carried out later, and it showed several of the most significant clusters appearing linked to common viral pathogens. TCR beta chains numbering some 160 were designated cytomegalovirus-associated. A later analysis associated 16,951 TCR beta sequences with HLA alleles at a 0.05 false discovery rate.

V was clipped by 7 bases and J by 6 bases; unmatched bases: 11. The CDR3 covers 14 residues. CDR1 and CDR2 from the germline V gene are SQVTM and ANQGSEA. Amplification used 60 Vbeta primers and 13 Jbeta primers. Generated by immunoSEQ multiplex PCR, the TCRdb table keeps only in-frame clones and is missing some. Seen here are 250,000 to 350,000 clones, roughly 80% observed once, and the top ten hold 0.3%. The sequence derives from a girl aged 2 to 10 in good health and CMV-seronegative. Sequenced: PBMCs. The gene calls are TRBV29-1 and TRBJ1-3; 8 positions match TRBD1. CDR3 loop: CSAYQTGEENTIYF. The DNA of the CDR3 is TGCAGCGCATATCAGACAGGGGAAGAAAACACCATATATTTT. Full variable domain (remainder filled in from reference TRBV29-1 and TRBJ1-3): SAVISQKPSRDICQRGTSLTIQCQVDSQVTMMFWYRQQPGQSLTLIATANQGSEATYESGFVIDKFPISRPNLTFSTLTVSNMSPEDSSIYLCSAYQTGEENTIYFGEGSWLTVV.